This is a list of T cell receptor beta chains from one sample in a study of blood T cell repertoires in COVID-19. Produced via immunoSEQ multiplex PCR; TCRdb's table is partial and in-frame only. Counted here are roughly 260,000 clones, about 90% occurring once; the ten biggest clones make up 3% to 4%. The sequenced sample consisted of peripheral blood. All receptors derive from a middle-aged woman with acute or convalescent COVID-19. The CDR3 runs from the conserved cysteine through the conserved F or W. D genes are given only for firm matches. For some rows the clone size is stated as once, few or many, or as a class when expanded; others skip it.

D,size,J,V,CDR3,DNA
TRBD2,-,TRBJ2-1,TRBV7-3,CASSLLAGGPGEQFF,TGTGCCAGCAGCTTACTAGCGGGGGGGCCGGGTGAGCAGTTCTTC
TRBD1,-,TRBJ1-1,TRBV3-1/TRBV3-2,CASSPPTGPGTEAFF,TGTGCCAGCAGCCCCCCGACAGGGCCAGGGACTGAAGCTTTCTTT
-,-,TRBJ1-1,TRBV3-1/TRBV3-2,CASSQVTRPEAFF,TGTGCCAGCAGCCAAGTTACCAGGCCTGAAGCTTTCTTT
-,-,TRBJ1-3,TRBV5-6,CASSLIQGSGNTIYF,TGTGCCAGCAGCCTGATCCAGGGTAGTGGAAACACCATATATTTT
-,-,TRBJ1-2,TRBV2,CASTQDFRRGYTF,TGTGCCAGCACCCAGGACTTCCGAAGGGGCTACACCTTC
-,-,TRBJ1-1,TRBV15,CATSRDRVNTEAFF,TGTGCCACCAGCAGAGATCGGGTGAACACTGAAGCTTTCTTT
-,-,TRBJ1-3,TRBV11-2,CASSNGGIGNTIYF,TGTGCCAGCAGTAACGGAGGCATCGGAAACACCATATATTTT
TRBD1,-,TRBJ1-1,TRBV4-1,CASSHEGGLNTEAFF,TGCGCCAGCAGCCATGAAGGGGGCTTGAACACTGAAGCTTTCTTT
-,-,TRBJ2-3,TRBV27,CASSLRDTQYF,TGTGCCAGCAGTTTACGGGATACGCAGTATTTT
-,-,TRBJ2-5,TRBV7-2,CASSRQETQYF,TGTGCCAGCAGTCGTCAAGAGACCCAGTACTTC
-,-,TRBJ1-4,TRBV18,CASLDSLNEKLFF,TGTGCCAGCTTGGACAGCTTAAATGAAAAACTGTTTTTT
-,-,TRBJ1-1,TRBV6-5,CASSPGTPVLQAFF,TGTGCCAGCAGCCCCGGGACACCAGTTCTCCAGGCTTTCTTT
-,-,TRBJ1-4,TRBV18,CASSETQGMGEKLFF,TGTGCCAGCTCAGAAACGCAGGGGATGGGTGAAAAACTGTTTTTT
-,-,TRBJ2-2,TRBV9,CASSVGGSITGELFF,TGTGCCAGCAGCGTAGGAGGAAGCATCACCGGGGAGCTGTTTTTT
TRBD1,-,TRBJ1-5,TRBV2,CASSEETGNQPQHF,TGTGCCAGCAGTGAAGAGACAGGGAATCAGCCCCAGCATTTT
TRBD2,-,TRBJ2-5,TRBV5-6,CASSLLSSGGAKETQYF,TGTGCCAGCAGCTTGCTGTCTAGCGGGGGGGCCAAAGAGACCCAGTACTTC
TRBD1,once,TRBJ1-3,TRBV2,CASRSRQGPGNTIYF,TGTGCCAGCAGGAGCCGACAGGGGCCGGGAAACACCATATATTTT
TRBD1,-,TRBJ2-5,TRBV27,CASSPLSRGREETQYF,TGTGCCAGCAGTCCCCTTTCGAGGGGGCGCGAAGAGACCCAGTACTTC
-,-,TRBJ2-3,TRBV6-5,CASKTTGSTDTQYF,TGTGCCAGCAAGACGACGGGTAGCACAGATACGCAGTATTTT
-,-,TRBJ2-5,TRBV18,CASSPPYRSQETQYF,TGTGCCAGCTCACCACCGTACAGGTCGCAGGAGACCCAGTACTTC
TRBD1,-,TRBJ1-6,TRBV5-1,CASSQTGSSYNSPLHF,TGCGCCAGCAGCCAGACAGGGAGCTCCTATAATTCACCCCTCCACTTT
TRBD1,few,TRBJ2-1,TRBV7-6,CASSFTGADEQFF,TGTGCCAGCAGCTTTACAGGGGCGGACGAGCAGTTCTTC
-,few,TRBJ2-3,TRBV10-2,CASSVKGLNTQYF,TGCGCCAGCAGTGTCAAGGGGTTGAATACGCAGTATTTT
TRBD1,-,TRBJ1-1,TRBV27,CASSFFGTGNTEAFF,TGTGCCAGCAGTTTCTTCGGGACAGGGAACACTGAAGCTTTCTTT
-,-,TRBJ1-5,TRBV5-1,CASRSSTEPNQPQHF,TGCGCCAGCAGAAGTTCGACGGAGCCCAATCAGCCCCAGCATTTT
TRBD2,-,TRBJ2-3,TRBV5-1,CASSLVWAGGISRTSTDTQYF,TGCGCCAGCAGCTTGGTTTGGGCGGGGGGGATTTCCAGAACCAGCACAGATACGCAGTATTTT
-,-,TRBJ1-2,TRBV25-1,CASSEYATDYGYTF,TGTGCCAGCAGTGAATACGCGACAGACTATGGCTACACCTTC
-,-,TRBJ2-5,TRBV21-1,CASSKGGDRDWNVRAQETQYF,TGTGCCAGCAGCAAGGGGGGGGACAGGGACTGGAACGTCCGTGCGCAAGAGACCCAGTACTTC
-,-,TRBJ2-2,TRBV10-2,CASSESYGVTGELFF,TGCGCCAGCAGTGAGTCGTACGGGGTCACCGGGGAGCTGTTTTTT
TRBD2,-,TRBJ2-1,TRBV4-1,CASSLSGGLFNEQFF,TGCGCCAGCAGCCTCAGCGGGGGGCTTTTCAATGAGCAGTTCTTC
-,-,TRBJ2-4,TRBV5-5,CASIFSPGMAKNIQYF,TGTGCCAGCATCTTTAGCCCGGGTATGGCCAAAAACATTCAGTACTTC
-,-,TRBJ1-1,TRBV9,CASSVVGVGSEAFF,TGTGCCAGCAGCGTAGTAGGGGTGGGTAGTGAAGCTTTCTTT
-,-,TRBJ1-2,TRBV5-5,CASSATGWEYGYTF,TGTGCCAGCAGCGCTACAGGGTGGGAGTATGGCTACACCTTC
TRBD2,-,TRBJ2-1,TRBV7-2,CASKASGPHNEQFF,TGTGCCAGCAAGGCTAGCGGGCCCCACAATGAGCAGTTCTTC
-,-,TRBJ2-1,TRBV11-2,CASSLRIFGNEQFF,TGTGCCAGCAGCTTACGGATCTTCGGGAATGAGCAGTTCTTC
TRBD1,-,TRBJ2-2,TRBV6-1,CASSDRGLSTGELFF,TGTGCCAGCAGTGACAGGGGGCTAAGCACCGGGGAGCTGTTTTTT
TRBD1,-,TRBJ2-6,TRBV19,CASSIGRDRDVLTF,TGTGCCAGTAGTATAGGGAGGGACAGGGACGTCCTGACTTTC
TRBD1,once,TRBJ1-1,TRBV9,CASSSGQGAVFTEAFF,TGTGCCAGCAGCTCGGGACAGGGGGCGGTGTTCACTGAAGCTTTCTTT
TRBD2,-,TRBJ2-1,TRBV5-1,CASSLPGLAGARYNEQFF,TGCGCCAGCAGCTTACCGGGACTAGCGGGGGCACGCTACAATGAGCAGTTCTTC
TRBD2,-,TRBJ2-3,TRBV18,CASSKSGGAGTDTQYF,TGTGCCAGCTCAAAATCCGGGGGGGCCGGAACAGATACGCAGTATTTT
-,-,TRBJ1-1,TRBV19,CASSIEGRLGRGTEAFF,TGTGCCAGTAGTATAGAGGGCAGGTTAGGTAGGGGCACTGAAGCTTTCTTT
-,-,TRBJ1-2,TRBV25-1,CASSGVLYGYTF,TGTGCCAGCAGCGGGGTACTCTATGGCTACACCTTC
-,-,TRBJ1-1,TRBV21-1,CASSTYRGPNTEAFF,TGTGCCAGCAGCACTTACAGGGGGCCTAACACTGAAGCTTTCTTT
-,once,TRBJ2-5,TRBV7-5,CARSRSGVKETQYF,TGTGCCAGAAGCCGCTCCGGGGTAAAAGAGACCCAGTACTTC
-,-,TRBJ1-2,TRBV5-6,CASSLMGAHGYTF,TGTGCCAGCAGCTTGATGGGGGCGCATGGCTACACCTTC
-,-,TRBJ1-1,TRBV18,CASSPPEKRGTEAFF,TGTGCCAGCTCACCACCGGAAAAACGGGGCACTGAAGCTTTCTTT